The 17 T cell receptor beta chains below come from one sample, sequenced in a study of molecular identifiers for immune sequencing clone quantification. TCRdb recomputed calls from the PCR reads with MiXCR, one row per CDR3 protein. The sample records some 580,000 distinct CDR3 sequences, 25% being singletons. Sequencing was done on a sample of naive CD8+ T cells from blood, with Jurkat cell RNA spiked in. Documented subset: FACS-sorted CD8+CD4-CCR7+CD45RA+ naive T cells. The receptors come from a human donor in good health. Some libraries in this study had Jurkat cell RNA spiked in.

This clonotype appeared many times. The gene calls are TRBV20-1 and TRBJ2-7; D is perhaps TRBD1 (6 bases). The CDR3 covers 12 residues. The V gene's germline CDR1 is DFQATT and CDR2 SNEGSKA (reference sequence). V was pared by 3 bases and J by 3 bases, with 9 bases between. The chain's CDR3 is CSARVDSYEQYF. The DNA for the CDR3 is TGCAGTGCTAGGGTGGACAGCTACGAGCAGTACTTC.

For this clonotype: A much larger clone sits a single nucleotide away, making a read error possible. The rearrangement joins TRBV7-9 to TRBJ2-2, with D unclear. Germline loops: CDR1 SEHNR, CDR2 FQNEAQ (reference sequence). CDR3 length equals 16 residues. CDR3 protein: CASSSNRNSNTEELFF. The CDR3 DNA sequence: TGTGCCAGCAGCTCCAACAGAAATTCTAACACCGAGGAGCTGTTTTTT.

This clonotype was counted only a few times. The J gene is TRBJ2-7, the V gene TRBV14; D uncertain. The CDR3 runs to 13 residues. V was clipped by 4 bases and J by 6 bases, with 13 bases between them. Germline-derived CDR1 and CDR2 are SGHDN and FVKESK. CDR3 sequence reads: CASSLIKSAEQYF. The DNA of the CDR3 is TGTGCCAGCAGCCTGATAAAAAGCGCCGAGCAGTACTTC. The full variable domain, rest sourced from reference TRBV14 and TRBJ2-7, is EAGVTQFPSHSVIEKGQTVTLRCDPISGHDNLYWYRRVMGKEIKFLLHFVKESKQDESGMPNNRFLAERTGGTYSTLKVQPAELEDSGVYFCASSLIKSAEQYFGPGTRLTVT.

The CDR3: CASSVGGSGGQTQYF. Here the CDR3 DNA reads TGTGCCAGCAGCGTAGGGGGTAGCGGGGGTCAGACCCAGTACTTC. The chain is built from TRBV9 and TRBJ2-5; TRBD2 agrees at 9 bases. The CDR3 totals 15 residues. V lost 0 bases and J lost 6; bases outside the gene matches: 6. Germline CDR1 reads SGDLS; CDR2 reads YYNGEE.

This clonotype was observed at least ten times. The chain joins TRBV7-9 to TRBJ1-1; D is ambiguous. The V gene lost 6 bases and the J gene lost 5 bases, with 7 bases spanning the gap. Per germline, CDR1 SEHNR and CDR2 FQNEAQ (reference sequence). This CDR3 spans 11 amino acids. The CDR3 DNA reads as TGTGCCAGCAGACACCGGACTGAAGCTTTCTTT. It specifies CASRHRTEAFF.

Many counts were recorded for this clonotype. The CDR3 nucleotides read TGCGCCAGCAGCCAAGATGAAGGGTTGGGTTCCAATGAGCAGTTCTTC. This translates into CASSQDEGLGSNEQFF. The chain combines TRBV4-1 with TRBJ2-1, with D uncertain. This CDR3 comprises 16 residues. The V gene's germline CDR1 is MGHRA and CDR2 YSYEKL. Trimming stripped 0 bases from V and 6 bases from J, with 15 bases between.

This clonotype was counted at least ten times. The chain links TRBV14 to TRBJ2-3; no reliable D call. Germline CDR1 reads SGHDN; CDR2 reads FVKESK. The length of the CDR3 is 15 residues. V gave up 0 bases and J gave up 4 bases, with 11 bases separating them. The DNA of the CDR3 is TGTGCCAGCAGCCAAGATCGAGACTCCCCAGATACGCAGTATTTT. Encoded protein: CASSQDRDSPDTQYF.

The genes are TRBV12-3 or TRBV12-4 and TRBJ1-1; D is unresolved. The V and J ends lost 5 bases and 7 bases respectively, with 14 bases between them. This CDR3 spans 13 amino acids. The CDR3 nucleotides read TGTGCCAGCAGTATCCTTAGGACGGATGAAGCTTTCTTT. Translating gives CASSILRTDEAFF.

There are many counts of this clonotype. The chain carries TRBV23-1 and TRBJ2-5, with TRBD2 matching 12 bases. TRBV23-1 carries the ORF label, with uncertain function. This CDR3 has 15 residues. V dropped 4 bases and J dropped 4; count of bases not matched to a gene: 4. The CDR3 nucleotides are TGCGCCAGCAGTCTTCTAGCGGGAGGGGGAGAGACCCAGTACTTC. Protein: CASSLLAGGGETQYF.

V usage is TRBV10-3 and J usage is TRBJ1-1; 7 bases match TRBD1. Germline CDR1 ENHRY, CDR2 SYGVKD. V lost 5 bases to trimming and J lost 5 bases; unmatched junction nucleotides: 5. CDR3 length equals 13 residues. This chain's CDR3 is CAISIKGATEAFF. The CDR3 DNA reads TGTGCCATCAGTATAAAGGGGGCTACTGAAGCTTTCTTT.

The table lists this clonotype with a few counts. The chain carries TRBV30 and TRBJ1-2, with 9 bases that match TRBD1. This CDR3 is built from 13 residues. The junction had 3 bases not matched to a gene; V was cut back by 2 bases and J by 5 bases. The V gene's germline CDR1 is GTSNPN and CDR2 SVGIG (reference sequence). The CDR3: CAWSTGGGYGYTF. CDR3 bases: TGTGCCTGGAGTACAGGGGGCGGTTATGGCTACACCTTC.

The V and J genes are TRBV7-9 and TRBJ1-5; 8 nucleotides agree with TRBD1. The CDR3 contains 15 residues. The germline gives CDR1 SEHNR, CDR2 FQNEAQ (reference sequence). After removal of 5 bases from V and 3 bases from J, the junction contained 6 bases not matched to a gene. For the CDR3, the DNA is TGTGCCAGCAGCACATCGACAGGGGACAATCAGCCCCAGCATTTT. This encodes CASSTSTGDNQPQHF. The full variable domain, completed using reference TRBV7-9 and TRBJ1-5, is DTGVSQNPRHKITKRGQNVTFRCDPISEHNRLYWYRQTLGQGPEFLTYFQNEAQLEKSRLLSDRFSAERPKGSFSTLEIQRTEQGDSAMYLCASSTSTGDNQPQHFGDGTRLSIL.

This clonotype was observed many times. The chain links TRBV6-6 to TRBJ2-5, with 8 bases identical to TRBD2. The V segment lost 0 bases and the J segment 4 bases; nucleotides outside the gene matches: 16. Germline CDR1 is MNHNY and CDR2 is SVGAGI (reference sequence). This CDR3 has 19 residues. As DNA, the CDR3 is TGTGCCAGCAGTTACTCAGGGTTCGAAACTAGCGGATATTCAGAGACCCAGTACTTC. The encoded protein is CASSYSGFETSGYSETQYF.

The chain couples TRBV7-2 to TRBJ1-3; D not resolved. V was cut by 2 bases and J by 3 bases, with 11 bases left in between. This CDR3 region has 15 residues. Germline CDR1 reads SGHTA; CDR2 reads FQGNSA. This CDR3 reads CASSLFEGSGNTIYF. CDR3 DNA: TGTGCCAGCAGCTTATTCGAGGGAAGTGGAAACACCATATATTTT.

This clonotype was counted many times. The CDR3: CASSSLAQPQHF. The CDR3 DNA follows: TGTGCCAGCAGCTCTCTAGCTCAGCCCCAGCATTTT. J is TRBJ1-5 and V is TRBV7-9; D unresolved. The V and J ends lost 4 bases and 6 bases respectively, with 7 bases between them. This CDR3 is built from 12 residues. CDR1 is SEHNR and CDR2 is FQNEAQ in the germline V gene (reference sequence).

This clonotype was observed a handful of times. V usage is TRBV7-6 and J usage is TRBJ1-4, with D uncertain. Trimming took off 2 bases at V and 0 bases at J, with 7 bases between the two ends. Germline CDR1 and CDR2: SGHVS and FNYEAQ. The CDR3 extends over 15 amino acids. CDR3 sequence: CASSLIPATNEKLFF. For the CDR3, the DNA is TGTGCCAGCAGCTTAATCCCCGCAACTAATGAAAAACTGTTTTTT.

At least ten counts were recorded for this clonotype. V gene TRBV9 combines with J gene TRBJ1-1, with D hard to call. Germline values: CDR1 SGDLS, CDR2 YYNGEE. V was trimmed by 3 bases and J by 3 bases, leaving 15 bases between them. The CDR3 covers 15 residues. The CDR3: CASSAHEGEYTEAFF. The CDR3 bases are TGTGCCAGCAGCGCTCACGAGGGCGAGTACACTGAAGCTTTCTTT.